The 14 T cell receptor beta chains below all came from one sample that was sequenced in a study of CD8 T cells in ankylosing spondylitis. TCRdb reanalysed the 5' RACE reads using MiXCR and keeps one entry per CDR3 protein. This sample has under 400,000 distinct CDR3 sequences, with approximately 10% found just once. The specimen sequenced was blood, either unsorted or a sorted T cell fraction (not recorded which). The receptors stem from a female donor with ankylosing spondylitis or in good health (not recorded which).

As to this clonotype: This could be a read error, since a much larger clone is one nucleotide away. The conserved closing phenylalanine or tryptophan is absent in this CDR3, likely reflecting a read error. The rearrangement uses TRBV20-1 and TRBJ1-1; D is unresolved. Germline loops: CDR1 DFQATT, CDR2 SNEGSKA (reference sequence). The CDR3 consists of 12 residues. The ends were cut back, 3 bases at V and 4 bases at J, with 9 bases in the middle. DNA of the CDR3: TGCAGTGCTAGTGGGCCTACCACTGAAGCTTTCCTT. Its translation is CSASGPTTEAFL.

This clonotype was seen at least ten times. The genes are TRBV5-6 and TRBJ1-1, with D possibly TRBD1 on 6 matching bases. The V gene lost 0 bases and the J gene lost 5 bases, with 23 bases spanning the gap. The germline CDR1 and CDR2 sequences are SGHDT and YYEEEE. The CDR3 spans 18 residues. CDR3 amino acids: CASSLVLGSGVPKTEAFF. The CDR3 DNA reads as TGTGCCAGCAGCTTGGTACTGGGCTCAGGGGTTCCGAAGACTGAAGCTTTCTTT. Variable domain in full (rest from reference TRBV5-6 and TRBJ1-1): DAGVTQSPTHLIKTRGQQVTLRCSPKSGHDTVSWYQQALGQGPQFIFQYYEEEERQRGNFPDRFSGHQFPNYSSELNVNALLLGDSALYLCASSLVLGSGVPKTEAFFGQGTRLTVV.

In this sample, this clonotype turned up many times. This rearrangement joins TRBV28 to TRBJ1-5; D remains ambiguous. This CDR3 spans 16 amino acids. Trimming took 5 bases from V and 0 from J, leaving 14 bases between them. Germline lookup yields CDR1 MDHEN and CDR2 SYDVKM. CDR3 nucleotides: TGTGCCAGCAGTCGGGAGCACGTCTATAGCAATCAGCCCCAGCATTTT. Its translation is CASSREHVYSNQPQHF.

There are a few counts of this clonotype. V usage is TRBV28 and J usage is TRBJ2-3, with 8 bases aligning to TRBD1. Losses at the gene ends were 5 bases for V and 9 bases for J; bases not matched to a gene: 7. This CDR3 region has 13 residues. The germline gives CDR1 MDHEN, CDR2 SYDVKM. The CDR3 coding sequence is TGTGCCAGCAGTCTGACAGGGGAGAGGACGCAGTATTTT. As protein: CASSLTGERTQYF.

This clonotype was seen more than once but under ten times. The chain recombines TRBV28 with TRBJ2-3; 9 positions match TRBD2. Germline CDR1 and CDR2: MDHEN and SYDVKM. The CDR3 spans 16 residues. Losses at the gene ends were 5 bases for V and 4 bases for J; bases not matched to a gene: 10. CDR3 nucleotides: TGTGCCAGCAGTGGCGGGGGGGCCGGTCGCGCAGATACGCAGTATTTT. Amino acids: CASSGGGAGRADTQYF. The full variable domain, with the rest looked up from reference TRBV28 and TRBJ2-3, is DVKVTQSSRYLVKRTGEKVFLECVQDMDHENMFWYRQDPGLGLRLIYFSYDVKMKEKGDIPEGYSVSREKKERFSLILESASTNQTSMYLCASSGGGAGRADTQYFGPGTRLTVL.

This clonotype was recorded many times. The rearrangement uses TRBV29-1 and TRBJ1-1, with D maybe TRBD1 (5 bases). The CDR3 has 13 amino acids. The germline gives CDR1 SQVTM, CDR2 ANQGSEA. Trimming removed 2 bases from V and 0 bases from J, with 7 bases in between. The CDR3 DNA is TGCAGCGTTGAAACAGGATTGAACACTGAAGCTTTCTTT. It is translated as CSVETGLNTEAFF.

The CDR3 spells CASSEGLDSTNEKLFF. CDR3 coding DNA: TGTGCCAGCAGCGAGGGGTTGGACTCAACTAATGAAAAACTGTTTTTT. This chain links TRBV7-2 with TRBJ1-4; maybe TRBD1 (5 bases). V was pared by 5 bases and J by 0 bases, with 13 bases between. Germline CDR1 is SGHTA and CDR2 is FQGNSA. The CDR3 has 16 residues.

This clonotype has ten or more counts. The junction departs from the called germline gene at one end, perhaps through a read error. V is TRBV5-1 and J is TRBJ1-1; D ambiguous. CDR1 and CDR2 from the germline V gene are SGHRS and YFSETQ. This CDR3 has 14 amino acids. The chain's CDR3 is CASGFGERNTEAFF. CDR3 bases: TGCGCCAGCGGCTTTGGGGAGAGGAACACTGAAGCTTTCTTT.

This clonotype was recorded many times. The chain employs TRBV9 and TRBJ1-1; D remains ambiguous. The CDR3 extends over 13 amino acids. CDR1 is SGDLS and CDR2 is YYNGEE in the germline V gene. Trimming took 3 bases from V and 0 from J, leaving 6 bases between them. Written as DNA, the CDR3 is TGTGCCAGCAGCGCGACGGTGAACACTGAAGCTTTCTTT. Its protein is CASSATVNTEAFF.

This clonotype has only a few counts. The DNA of the CDR3 is TGTGCCAGCAAAGTGGGAGGTTCCGAGCAGTACTTC. Amino acid sequence: CASKVGGSEQYF. V is TRBV7-8 and J is TRBJ2-7; D perhaps matches TRBD2 (6 bases). Trimming stripped 7 bases from V and 6 bases from J, with 13 bases between. CDR3 length equals 12 residues. Germline V gene sequence: CDR1 SGHVS, CDR2 FQNEAQ.

This clonotype was recorded many times. The chain recombines TRBV7-9 with TRBJ2-3; D remains ambiguous. Trimming took off 10 bases at V and 5 bases at J, with 4 bases between the two ends. Germline CDR1 is SEHNR and CDR2 is FQNEAQ (reference sequence). This CDR3 contains 9 residues. The CDR3 is CATRDTQYF. For the CDR3, the DNA is TGTGCCACGAGAGATACGCAGTATTTT.

This clonotype occurred many times. The chain combines TRBV20-1 with TRBJ2-1; 7 bases fit TRBD1. CDR1 is DFQATT and CDR2 is SNEGSKA in the germline V gene (reference sequence). CDR3 length equals 16 residues. J was trimmed by 1 base and V by 0 bases; bases with no gene match: 6. The CDR3 DNA is TGCAGTGCTAGAGATCAGACACAGGGGTCCTACAATGAGCAGTTCTTC. Amino acid sequence: CSARDQTQGSYNEQFF.

This clonotype was picked up many times. The rearrangement uses TRBV6-2 or TRBV6-3 and TRBJ1-5, with 8 bases identical to TRBD1. Germline lookup yields CDR1 MNHEY and CDR2 SVGEGT. This CDR3 region has 14 residues. V shed 5 bases, J shed 4 bases, and the junction held 4 bases outside the gene matches. CDR3 residues: CASSGTGGNQPQHF. CDR3 bases: TGTGCCAGCAGTGGGACAGGTGGGAATCAGCCCCAGCATTTT.

This clonotype was counted ten times or more. The rearrangement links TRBV5-5 to TRBJ2-5; D might be TRBD2 (5 bases). Between the trimmed V and J ends, which lost 0 bases and 5 bases, there was a span of 11 bases. Germline V gene sequence: CDR1 SGHKS, CDR2 YYEKEE (reference sequence). The CDR3 has 14 residues. In nucleotides, the CDR3 is TGTGCCAGCAGCTTGGGGCTAGCACTGGAGACCCAGTACTTC. Translating gives CASSLGLALETQYF. Full variable domain (remainder filled in from reference TRBV5-5 and TRBJ2-5): DAGVTQSPTHLIKTRGQQVTLRCSPISGHKSVSWYQQVLGQGPQFIFQYYEKEERGRGNFPDRFSARQFPNYSSELNVNALLLGDSALYLCASSLGLALETQYFGPGTRLLVL.